This T cell receptor beta chain comes out of a study of blood T cell repertoires in COVID-19. Across the study: Spain, Italy and the United States supplied samples that represented acute and convalescent COVID-19.

The J segment lost 0 bases and the V segment lost 0 bases, leaving 1 base of the junction unmatched. CDR3 length: 15 residues. Per germline, CDR1 MNHNS and CDR2 SASEGT. This clone came up once. Original processing notes: Reference gene primers were amplified, and this amplification served to estimate nucleated cell counts. Assay used: immunoSEQ multiplex PCR; TCRdb lists only in-frame clones, some missing. The V and J calls and the clone size are those of that table, but D and trimming were determined from the DNA. Found here are around 180,000 clones, roughly 84% of them singletons; the top ten hold roughly 20%.

The chain employs TRBV6-1 and TRBJ2-7; 8 positions agree with TRBD1. The sample consisted of peripheral blood. This receptor was taken from a person aged 70 to 85 with COVID-19, enrolled during active disease. The CDR3 loop is CASSEAQGASYEQYF. In DNA form, the CDR3 reads TGTGCCAGCAGTGAAGCTCAGGGGGCCTCCTACGAGCAGTACTTC.